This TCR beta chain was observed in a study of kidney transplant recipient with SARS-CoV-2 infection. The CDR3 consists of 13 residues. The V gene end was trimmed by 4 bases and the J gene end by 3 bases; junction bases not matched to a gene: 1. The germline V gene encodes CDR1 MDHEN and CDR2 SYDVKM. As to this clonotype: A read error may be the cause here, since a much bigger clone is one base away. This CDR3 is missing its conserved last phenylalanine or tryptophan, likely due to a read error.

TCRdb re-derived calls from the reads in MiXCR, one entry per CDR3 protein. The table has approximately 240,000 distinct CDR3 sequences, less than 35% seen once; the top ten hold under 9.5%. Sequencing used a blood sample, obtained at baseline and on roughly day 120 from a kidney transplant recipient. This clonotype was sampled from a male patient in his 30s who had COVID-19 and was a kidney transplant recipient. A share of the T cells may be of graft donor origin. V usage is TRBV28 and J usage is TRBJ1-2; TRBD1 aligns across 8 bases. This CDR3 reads CASSSGQDYGYTL. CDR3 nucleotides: TGTGCCAGCAGTTCGGGACAGGACTATGGCTACACCCTC.